This TCR beta chain was sequenced in a study of regulatory dendritic cells for organ transplantation (dated by TCRdb to about 2017). Study-level background: Monocytes were cultured with vitamin D3 on days 0 and 4 and with IL-10 on day 4 to generate regulatory dendritic cells. On day 6, LPS was added to the DC cultures to test how the DCs responded to a strong maturation-inducing agent. Sorted naive and memory CD4+ and CD8+ T cells had their TCRbeta repertoires sequenced both before and after allostimulation with either regulatory or mature dendritic cells. What the research found in general, with its limitations: The repertoires of naive CD4+ and CD8+ T cells were highly diverse, while memory cell repertoires were less diverse, with memory CD8+ cells being the most oligoclonal. The authors pointed out considerable heterogeneity between individuals in the alloreactive memory CD8+ T cell pool, and only two subjects were sequenced. In both subjects, allostimulation led to expansion of memory CD8+ clones, although regulatory dendritic cells appeared to cause more limited expansion than mature dendritic cells did. Among the resting subsets, the most alloreactive TCR clonotypes were found in memory CD8+ T cells.

Sorted T cell subsets were CFSE-labeled and co-cultured for 4 to 5 days with allogeneic regulatory or mature dendritic cells at a 1:10 DC:T ratio. FACS was used to sort CD4+ or CD8+ cells into naive T cells (CD45RA+) and memory T cells (CD45RO+). Two healthy control subjects provided the T cells used for TCR sequencing. The Qiagen DNeasy Blood & Tissue Kit was used for extraction of genomic DNA. With regard to this clone: The antigen it recognizes is unknown. There are no base qualities to consult, and no much larger clone falls within one base.

TCRbeta CDR3 regions were amplified by multiplexed two-step PCR using Vbeta-specific forward primers and Jbeta-specific reverse primers. Through the immunoSEQ service, the TCRbeta libraries were run on an Illumina instrument for sequencing. As for the original processing: V, D and J genes were assigned using IMGT annotation, and counts were corrected for multiplex PCR bias using synthetic CDR3 analogues. Repertoire clonality was computed in the immunoSEQ Analyzer as one minus normalized Shannon entropy. Clonal expansion was defined by Fisher's exact test with Benjamini-Hochberg false discovery rate control, using two-tailed P<0.01. TCRdb stores this immuneACCESS table with in-frame sequences only. Part of the clones is absent; in the studies checked, under half of the shortfall reflects unresolved V genes, and no reason is known for the rest. That table supplies the V and J calls and clone size; D and trimming were determined from the DNA. The sample contains roughly 20,000 clones, roughly 87% of them found a single time. Roughly 0.26% of the sample is taken by the ten largest.

The germline V gene provides CDR1 SGHRS and CDR2 YFSETQ. From cysteine to phenylalanine, the CDR3 is 14 amino acids long. The retained sequence is limited to the CDR3, 42 bases, with the frame set at the first base. At the junction V is shortened by 4 bases and J by 3 bases, with 14 bases in between. The material sequenced was naive CD4+ T cells from blood cultured with dendritic cells. Per the publication, the cell subset or site label means: CD45RA+ naive T cells. The receptor was isolated from a human donor in good health. The receptor chain draws on TRBV5-1 and TRBJ2-7, with no D gene named confidently. For the CDR3, the sequence is CASSPTGPLYEQYF. The DNA is TGCGCCAGCAGCCCAACTGGACCGCTCTACGAGCAGTACTTC.